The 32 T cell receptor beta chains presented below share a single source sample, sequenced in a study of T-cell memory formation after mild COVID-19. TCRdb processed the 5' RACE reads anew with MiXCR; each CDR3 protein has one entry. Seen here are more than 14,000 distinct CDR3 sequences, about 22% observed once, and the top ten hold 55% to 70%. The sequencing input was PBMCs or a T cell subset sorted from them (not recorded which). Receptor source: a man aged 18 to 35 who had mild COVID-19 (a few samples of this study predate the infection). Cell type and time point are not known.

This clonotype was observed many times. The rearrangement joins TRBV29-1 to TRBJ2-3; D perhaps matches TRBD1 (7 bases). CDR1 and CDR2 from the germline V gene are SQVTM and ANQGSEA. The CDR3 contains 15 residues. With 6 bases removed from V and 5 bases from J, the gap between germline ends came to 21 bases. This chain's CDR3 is CSVEEADRRGDTQYF. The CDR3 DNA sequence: TGCAGCGTCGAGGAGGCGGACAGGAGGGGAGATACGCAGTATTTT.

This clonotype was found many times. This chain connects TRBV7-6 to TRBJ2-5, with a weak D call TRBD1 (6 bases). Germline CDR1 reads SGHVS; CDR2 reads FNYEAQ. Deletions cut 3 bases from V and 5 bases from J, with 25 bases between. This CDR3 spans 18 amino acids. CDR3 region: CASSFRGWGIGDSETQYF. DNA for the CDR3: TGTGCCAGCAGCTTTAGGGGGTGGGGTATCGGAGATTCGGAGACCCAGTACTTC.

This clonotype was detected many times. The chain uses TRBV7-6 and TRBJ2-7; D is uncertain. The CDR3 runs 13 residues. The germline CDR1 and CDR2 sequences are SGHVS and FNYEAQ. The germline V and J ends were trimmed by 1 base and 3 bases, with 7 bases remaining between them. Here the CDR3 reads CASSLGALYEQYV. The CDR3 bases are TGTGCCAGCAGCTTAGGGGCCCTCTACGAGCAGTACGTC.

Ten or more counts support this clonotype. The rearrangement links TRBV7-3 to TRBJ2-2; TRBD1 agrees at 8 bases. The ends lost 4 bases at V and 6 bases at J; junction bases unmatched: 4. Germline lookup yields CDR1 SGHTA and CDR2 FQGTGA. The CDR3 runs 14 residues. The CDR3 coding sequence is TGTGCCAGCAGCTATCGGACAGGGTCCGGGGAGCTGTTTTTT. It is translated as CASSYRTGSGELFF.

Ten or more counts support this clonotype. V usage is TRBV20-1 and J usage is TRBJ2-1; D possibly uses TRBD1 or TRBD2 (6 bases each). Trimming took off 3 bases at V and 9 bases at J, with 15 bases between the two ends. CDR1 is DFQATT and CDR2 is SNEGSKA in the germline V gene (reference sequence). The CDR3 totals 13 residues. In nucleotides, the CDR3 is TGCAGTGCTAGCCTCGGGGGCATCGGTGAGCAGTTCTTC. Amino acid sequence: CSASLGGIGEQFF.

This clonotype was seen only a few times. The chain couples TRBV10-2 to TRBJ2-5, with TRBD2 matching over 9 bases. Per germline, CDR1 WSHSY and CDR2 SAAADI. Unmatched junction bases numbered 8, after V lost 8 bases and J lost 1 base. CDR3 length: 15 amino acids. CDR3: CASARWRGGQETQYF. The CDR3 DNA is TGCGCCAGCGCCCGATGGCGGGGGGGCCAAGAGACCCAGTACTTC.

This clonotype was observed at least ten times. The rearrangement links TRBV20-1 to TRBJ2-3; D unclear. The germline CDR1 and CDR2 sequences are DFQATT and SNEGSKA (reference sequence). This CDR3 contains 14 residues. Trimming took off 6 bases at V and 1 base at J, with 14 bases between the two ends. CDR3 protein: CSAQLPSGTDTQYF. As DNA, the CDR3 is TGCAGTGCCCAACTCCCCAGCGGCACAGATACGCAGTATTTT.

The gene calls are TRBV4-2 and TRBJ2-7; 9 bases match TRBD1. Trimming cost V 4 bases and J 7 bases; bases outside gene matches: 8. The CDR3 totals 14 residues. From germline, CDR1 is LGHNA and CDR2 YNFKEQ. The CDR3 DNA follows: TGTGCCAGCAGCCCGATGGACAGGGGAGGGGAGCAGTACTTC. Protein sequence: CASSPMDRGGEQYF.

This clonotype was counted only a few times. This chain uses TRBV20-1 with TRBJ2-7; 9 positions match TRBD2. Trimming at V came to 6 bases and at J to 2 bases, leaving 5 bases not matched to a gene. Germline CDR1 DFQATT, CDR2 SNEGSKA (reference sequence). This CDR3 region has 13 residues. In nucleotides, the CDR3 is TGCAGTGCAGCGGGGGGCCTCCCCTACGAGCAGTACGTC. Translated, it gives CSAAGGLPYEQYV.

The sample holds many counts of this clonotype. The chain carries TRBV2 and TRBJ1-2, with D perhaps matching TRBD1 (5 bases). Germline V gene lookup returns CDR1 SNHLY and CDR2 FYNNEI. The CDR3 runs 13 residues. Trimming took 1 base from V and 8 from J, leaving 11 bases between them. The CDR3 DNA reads TGTGCCAGCAGTGAAGACCTTGACAGAGGCTACACCTTC. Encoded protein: CASSEDLDRGYTF.

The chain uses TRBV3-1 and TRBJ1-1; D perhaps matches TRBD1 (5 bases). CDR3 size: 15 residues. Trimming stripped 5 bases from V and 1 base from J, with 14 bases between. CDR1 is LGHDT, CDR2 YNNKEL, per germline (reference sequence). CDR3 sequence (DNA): TGTGCCAGCAGCTGGACCGGGACGGCGAACACTGAAGCTTTCTTT. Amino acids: CASSWTGTANTEAFF.

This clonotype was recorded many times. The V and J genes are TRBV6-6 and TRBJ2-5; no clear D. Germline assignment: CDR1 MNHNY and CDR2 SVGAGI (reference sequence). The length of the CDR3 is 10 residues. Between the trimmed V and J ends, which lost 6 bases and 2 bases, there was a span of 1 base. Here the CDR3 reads CASRQETQYF. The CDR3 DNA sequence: TGTGCCAGCAGACAAGAGACCCAGTACTTC.

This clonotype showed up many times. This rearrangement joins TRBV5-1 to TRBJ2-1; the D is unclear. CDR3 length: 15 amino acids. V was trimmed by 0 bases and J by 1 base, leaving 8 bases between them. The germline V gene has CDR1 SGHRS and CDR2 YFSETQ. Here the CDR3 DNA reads TGCGCCAGCAGCTTGGCGGTTTTGTCCTACAATGAGCAGTTCTTC. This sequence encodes CASSLAVLSYNEQFF.

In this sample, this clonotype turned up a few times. This CDR3 reads CASSATGGLHYNEQFF. CDR3 in DNA: TGTGCCAGCAGTGCAACAGGGGGCCTTCACTACAATGAGCAGTTCTTC. The chain has TRBV6-5 and TRBJ2-1, with 9 nucleotides matching TRBD1. V was clipped by 5 bases and J by 3 bases; unmatched bases: 8. CDR1 and CDR2 from the germline V gene are MNHEY and SVGAGI. The CDR3 extends over 16 amino acids.

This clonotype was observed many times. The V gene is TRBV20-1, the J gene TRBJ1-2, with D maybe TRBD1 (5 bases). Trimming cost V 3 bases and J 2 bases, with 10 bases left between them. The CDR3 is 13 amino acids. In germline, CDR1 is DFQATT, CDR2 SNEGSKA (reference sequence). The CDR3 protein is CSARTRDNYGYTF. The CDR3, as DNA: TGCAGTGCTAGGACACGGGACAACTATGGCTACACCTTC.

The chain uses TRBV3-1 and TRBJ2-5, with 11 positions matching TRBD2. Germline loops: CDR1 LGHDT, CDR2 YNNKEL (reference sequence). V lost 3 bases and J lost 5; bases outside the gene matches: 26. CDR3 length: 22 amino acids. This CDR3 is CASSQPGLAGIIYYEVQETQYF. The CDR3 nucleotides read TGTGCCAGCAGCCAGCCCGGACTAGCGGGCATAATCTATTACGAGGTCCAGGAGACCCAGTACTTC.

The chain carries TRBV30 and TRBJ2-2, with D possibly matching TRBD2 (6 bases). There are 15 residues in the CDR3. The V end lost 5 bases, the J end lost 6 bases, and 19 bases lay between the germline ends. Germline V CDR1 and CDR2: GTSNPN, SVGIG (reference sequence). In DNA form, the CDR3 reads TGTGCCTGGGGGTCGGATTCGCGGGACGCCGGGGAGCTGTTTTTT. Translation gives CAWGSDSRDAGELFF.

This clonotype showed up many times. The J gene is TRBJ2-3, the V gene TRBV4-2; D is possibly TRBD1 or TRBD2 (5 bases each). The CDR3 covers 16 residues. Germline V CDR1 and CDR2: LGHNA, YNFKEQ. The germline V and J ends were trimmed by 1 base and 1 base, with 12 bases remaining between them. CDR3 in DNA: TGTGCCAGCAGCCAAGTTGGGGGTAGAGGCACAGATACGCAGTATTTT. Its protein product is CASSQVGGRGTDTQYF.

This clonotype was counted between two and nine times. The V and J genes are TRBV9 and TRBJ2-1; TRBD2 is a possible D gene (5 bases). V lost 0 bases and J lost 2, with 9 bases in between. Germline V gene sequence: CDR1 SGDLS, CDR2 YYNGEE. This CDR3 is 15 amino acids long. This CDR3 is CASSVGERTYNEQFF. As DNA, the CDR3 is TGTGCCAGCAGCGTAGGGGAGCGAACCTACAATGAGCAGTTCTTC. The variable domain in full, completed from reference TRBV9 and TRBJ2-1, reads DSGVTQTPKHLITATGQRVTLRCSPRSGDLSVYWYQQSLDQGLQFLIQYYNGEERAKGNILERFSAQQFPDLHSELNLSSLELGDSALYFCASSVGERTYNEQFFGPGTRLTVL.

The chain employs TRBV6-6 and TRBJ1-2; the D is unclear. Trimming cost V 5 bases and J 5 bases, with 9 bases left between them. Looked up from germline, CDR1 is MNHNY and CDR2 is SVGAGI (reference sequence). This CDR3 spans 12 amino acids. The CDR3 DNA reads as TGTGCCAGCAGTGACGATACGTATGGCTACACCTTC. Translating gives CASSDDTYGYTF.

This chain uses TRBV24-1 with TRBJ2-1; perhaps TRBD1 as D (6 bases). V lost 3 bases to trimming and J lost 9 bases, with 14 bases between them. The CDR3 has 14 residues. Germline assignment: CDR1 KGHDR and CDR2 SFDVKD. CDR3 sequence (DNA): TGTGCCACCAGTGATGCGACAGGAAGTCTTGAGCAGTTCTTC. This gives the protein CATSDATGSLEQFF.

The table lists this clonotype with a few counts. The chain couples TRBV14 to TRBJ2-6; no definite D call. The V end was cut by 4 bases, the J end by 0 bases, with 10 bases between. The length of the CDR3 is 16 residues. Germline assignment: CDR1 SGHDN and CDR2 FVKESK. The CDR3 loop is CASSPTGPSGANVLTF. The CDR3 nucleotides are TGTGCCAGCAGCCCTACGGGTCCCTCTGGGGCCAACGTCCTGACTTTC.

As DNA, the CDR3 is TGTGCCAGCAGTTACTCCCCGGGGGCGCCGGAAGAAAAACTGTTTTTT. Protein sequence: CASSYSPGAPEEKLFF. The J gene is TRBJ1-4, the V gene TRBV6-5, with D possibly being TRBD1 (6 bases). The CDR3 length is 16 residues. The V gene's germline CDR1 is MNHEY and CDR2 SVGAGI. V lost 0 bases and J lost 8, with 16 bases in between.

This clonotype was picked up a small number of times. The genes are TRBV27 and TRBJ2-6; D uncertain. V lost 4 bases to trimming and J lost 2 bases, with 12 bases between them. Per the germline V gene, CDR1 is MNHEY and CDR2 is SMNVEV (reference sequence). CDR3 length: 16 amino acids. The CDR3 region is CASSSRTGAGANVLTF. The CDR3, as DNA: TGTGCCAGCAGTTCCCGGACCGGAGCTGGGGCCAACGTCCTGACTTTC.

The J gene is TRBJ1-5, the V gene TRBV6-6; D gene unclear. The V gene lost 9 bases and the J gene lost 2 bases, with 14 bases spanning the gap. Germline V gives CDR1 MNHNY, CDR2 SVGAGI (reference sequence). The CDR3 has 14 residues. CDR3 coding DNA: TGTGCCAGTACGATTCCTGGTGGCAATCAGCCCCAGCATTTT. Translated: CASTIPGGNQPQHF.

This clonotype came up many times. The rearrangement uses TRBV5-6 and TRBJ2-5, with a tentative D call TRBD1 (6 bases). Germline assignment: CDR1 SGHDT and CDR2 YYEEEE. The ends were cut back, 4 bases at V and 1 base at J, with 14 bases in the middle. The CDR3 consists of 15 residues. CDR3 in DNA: TGTGCCAGCAGCCAACTAAACAGGGCCCAAGAGACCCAGTACTTC. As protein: CASSQLNRAQETQYF.

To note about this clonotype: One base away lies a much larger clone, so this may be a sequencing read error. DNA of the CDR3: TGTGACAGCAGTTACTCGAATTTGGGGGATCGAGGCTACACCTTC. Its translation: CDSSYSNLGDRGYTF. The chain is built from TRBV6-5 and TRBJ1-2; maybe TRBD1 (5 bases). Germline CDR1 and CDR2: MNHEY and SVGAGI. The CDR3 totals 15 residues.

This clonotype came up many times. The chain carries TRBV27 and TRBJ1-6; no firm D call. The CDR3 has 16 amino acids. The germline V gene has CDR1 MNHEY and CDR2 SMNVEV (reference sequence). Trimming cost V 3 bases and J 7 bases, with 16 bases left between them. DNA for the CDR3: TGTGCCAGCAGTTTTCGGGCCGTCGATTGGAATTCACCCCTCCACTTT. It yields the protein CASSFRAVDWNSPLHF.

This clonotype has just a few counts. DNA for the CDR3: TGCGCCAGCAGCGGACAGGGAGTCGATGGCTACACCTTC. Encoded protein: CASSGQGVDGYTF. The chain employs TRBV5-1 and TRBJ1-2; TRBD1 aligns across 8 bases. Looked up from germline, CDR1 is SGHRS and CDR2 is YFSETQ. V was pared by 4 bases and J by 6 bases, with 5 bases of the junction left unmatched. CDR3 length: 13 amino acids.

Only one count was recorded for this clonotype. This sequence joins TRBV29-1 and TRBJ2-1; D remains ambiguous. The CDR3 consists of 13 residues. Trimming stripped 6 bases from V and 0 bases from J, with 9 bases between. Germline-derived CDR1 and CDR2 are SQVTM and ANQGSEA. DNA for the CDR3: TGCAGCGTCGGACGCGGCTCCTACAATGAGCAGTTCTTC. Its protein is CSVGRGSYNEQFF.

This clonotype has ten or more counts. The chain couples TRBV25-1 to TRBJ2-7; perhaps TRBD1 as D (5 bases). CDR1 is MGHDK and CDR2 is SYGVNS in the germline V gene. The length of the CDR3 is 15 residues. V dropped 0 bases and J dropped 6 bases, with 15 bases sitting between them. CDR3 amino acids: CASSEYLLGHGEQYF. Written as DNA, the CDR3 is TGTGCCAGCAGTGAATATCTTTTAGGACATGGCGAGCAGTACTTC.

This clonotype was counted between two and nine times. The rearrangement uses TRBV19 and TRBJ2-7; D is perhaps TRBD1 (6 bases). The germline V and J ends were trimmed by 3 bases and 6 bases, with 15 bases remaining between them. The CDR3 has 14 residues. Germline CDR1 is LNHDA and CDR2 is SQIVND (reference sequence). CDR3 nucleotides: TGTGCCAGTAGTATGACAGGACGACATCCCGAGCAGTACTTC. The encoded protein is CASSMTGRHPEQYF.